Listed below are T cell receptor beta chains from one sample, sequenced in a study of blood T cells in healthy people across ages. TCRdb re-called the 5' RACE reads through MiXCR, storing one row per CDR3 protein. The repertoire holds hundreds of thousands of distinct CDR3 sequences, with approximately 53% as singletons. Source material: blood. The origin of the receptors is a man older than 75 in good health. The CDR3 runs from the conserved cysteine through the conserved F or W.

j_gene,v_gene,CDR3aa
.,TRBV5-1,CASSLLGQGTYEQYF
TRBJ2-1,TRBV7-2,CASSPWASTNEQFF
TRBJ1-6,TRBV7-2,CASSLGTDSWSPLHF
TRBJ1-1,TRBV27,CASLDGERGDEAFF
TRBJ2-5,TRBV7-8,CASSQGGGKETQYF
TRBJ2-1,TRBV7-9,CASSRTSGLSYNEQFF
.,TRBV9,CASSARLGVYEQYF
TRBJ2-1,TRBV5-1,CASCPGLAGGRNEQFF
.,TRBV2,CAGGGSSGGEQYF
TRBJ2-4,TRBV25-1,CASSEAGGAKNIQYF
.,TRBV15,CATSELGGSYEQYF
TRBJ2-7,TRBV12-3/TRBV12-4,CASSSSQGLAYEQYF
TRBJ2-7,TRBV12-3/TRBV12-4,CASSLVVLGTGSYEQYF
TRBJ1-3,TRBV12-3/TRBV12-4,CASSLLEAGNTIYF
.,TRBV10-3,CASNRGGETQYF
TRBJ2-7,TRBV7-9,CASSSTYRKSSYEQYF
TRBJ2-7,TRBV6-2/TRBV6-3,CASSLPPTGTYEQYF
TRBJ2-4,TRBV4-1,CASSQDGGTGALAKNIQYF
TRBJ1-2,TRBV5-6,CTSSPEYEGPANYGYTF
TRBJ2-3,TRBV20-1,CSAKANPGTDTKYF
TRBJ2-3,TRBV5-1,CASRRKVGGTNTDTQYF
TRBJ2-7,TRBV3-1,CASSQVWYEQYF
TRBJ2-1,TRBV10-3,CAISGKGGDNEQFF
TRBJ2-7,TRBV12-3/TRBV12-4,CASSLIGPGGNEQYF
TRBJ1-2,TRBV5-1,CASGTGGAGKGYTF
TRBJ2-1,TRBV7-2,CASSSRVAGAYNEQFF
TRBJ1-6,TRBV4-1,CASSQGDRGKRNSPLHF
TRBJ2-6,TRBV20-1,CSASPRTGTFYGGANVLTF
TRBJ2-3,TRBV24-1,CATSDRWGSGTDTQYF
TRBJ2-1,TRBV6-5,CASSYPTSGELHSYNEQFF
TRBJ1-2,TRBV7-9,CASSPGQGLEGYTF
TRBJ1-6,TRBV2,CASSEATGEHSPLHF
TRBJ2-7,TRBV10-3,CAISDLRTGIDYEQYF
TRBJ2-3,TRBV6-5,CASSRMTSSSDTQYF
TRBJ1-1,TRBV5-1,CASSSQGDTEAFF
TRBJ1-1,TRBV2,CASSVLRETEAFF
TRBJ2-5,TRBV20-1,CSARDFRGGETQYF
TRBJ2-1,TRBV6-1,CASGTLLAGEQFF
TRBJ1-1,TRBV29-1,CSDIGQGASGAFF
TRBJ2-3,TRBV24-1,CATSEAADTQYF
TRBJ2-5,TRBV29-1,CSVAQSGSIKTQYF
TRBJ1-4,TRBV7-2,CASSPYRAATNEKLFF
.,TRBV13,CASSLGLRDSNYEQYF
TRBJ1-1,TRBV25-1,CASTPTKPVATEAFF
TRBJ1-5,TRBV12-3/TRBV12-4,CASSLVLGGTRIEAQHF
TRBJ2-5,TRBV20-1,CSAMRGALETQYF
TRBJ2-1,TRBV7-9,CASSLGQMSLNEQFF
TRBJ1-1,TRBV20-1,CSARVVGRSNTEAFF
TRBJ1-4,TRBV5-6,CASNFYEGEKLFF
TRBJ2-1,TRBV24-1,CATSGGNEQFF
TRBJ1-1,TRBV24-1,CATSDPTGFEAFF
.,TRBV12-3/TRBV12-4,CASSLGTGGYNSYEQYF
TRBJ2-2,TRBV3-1,CASSQGGGGVTGELFF
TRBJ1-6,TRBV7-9,CASSLDRSGNSPLHF
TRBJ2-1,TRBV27,CASSLSGGALNNEQFF
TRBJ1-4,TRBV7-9,CASRKGQSEKLFF
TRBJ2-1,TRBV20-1,CSARAVNEQFF